The 31 T cell receptor beta chains reported below all come from one sample, sequenced in a study of blood T cells in healthy people across ages. Alongside a J-beta primer mix, a sample-barcoded 5' primer served in a second PCR lasting about 6 to 11 cycles. A single record per CDR3 protein comes from TCRdb applying MiXCR to the 5' RACE reads. The sample has 500,000 to 700,000 distinct CDR3 sequences, approximately 30% seen once. Material: blood. These receptor sequences come from a woman older than 75 in good health.

This clonotype has ten or more counts. The chain links TRBV6-2 or TRBV6-3 to TRBJ2-7; 9 bases match TRBD1. Germline values: CDR1 MNHEY, CDR2 SVGEGT. The CDR3 consists of 15 residues. After removal of 6 bases from V and 5 bases from J, the junction contained 11 bases not matched to a gene. The CDR3 is CASRETGTGMNEQYF. The CDR3 DNA reads as TGTGCCAGCAGAGAAACCGGGACAGGGATGAACGAGCAGTACTTC.

The rearrangement uses TRBV7-6 and TRBJ2-5; D might be TRBD2 (5 bases). The DNA end is more similar to TRBJ2-7, so the J call may be wrong. This CDR3 is 15 amino acids long. CDR1 is SGHVS and CDR2 is FNYEAQ in the germline V gene. The CDR3 sequence: CASSLGAREPYEQYF. The DNA for the CDR3 is TGTGCCAGCAGCTTAGGGGCCCGGGAACCCTACGAGCAGTACTTC.

This clonotype came up a few times. A much larger clone lies one base from this, so it may be a read error. The rearrangement uses TRBV7-9 and TRBJ2-7, with 9 bases that match TRBD1. Per the germline V gene, CDR1 is SEHNR and CDR2 is FQNEAQ (reference sequence). With V trimmed by 5 bases and J by 7 bases, 18 bases remained unmatched. The CDR3 spans 17 residues. This chain's CDR3 is CASSTGQGRRSYNEQYF. CDR3 nucleotide sequence: TGTGCCAGCAGCACCGGACAGGGGAGAAGGTCCTACAATGAGCAGTACTTC.

Turning to this clonotype: Just one base apart from a much larger clone, this may be a read error. The J gene is TRBJ1-1, the V gene TRBV29-1; the match to TRBD1 covers 11 bases. CDR3 length equals 13 residues. The germline V gene has CDR1 SQVTM and CDR2 ANQGSEA. V was clipped by 4 bases and J by 6 bases; unmatched bases: 4. The CDR3 nucleotides are TGCAGCGTTGTATGGGACAGGGGGTCTGAAGCTTTCTTT. Its translation is CSVVWDRGSEAFF.

In its sample, this clonotype was seen many times. The J gene is TRBJ2-1, the V gene TRBV25-1; a possible D gene is TRBD1 (6 bases). This CDR3 has 15 residues. Germline V gene sequence: CDR1 MGHDK, CDR2 SYGVNS. V lost 6 bases to trimming and J lost 6 bases, with 18 bases between them. The CDR3 DNA sequence: TGTGCCAGCAGGTCTACAGGGACATCCGCCAATGAGCAGTTCTTC. The encoded protein is CASRSTGTSANEQFF. The full variable domain, in which reference TRBV25-1 and TRBJ2-1 provide the parts outside the CDR3, is EADIYQTPRYLVIGTGKKITLECSQTMGHDKMYWYQQDPGMELHLIHYSYGVNSTEKGDLSSESTVSRIRTEHFPLTLESARPSHTSQYLCASRSTGTSANEQFFGPGTRLTVL.

The V call is TRBV18, the J call TRBJ1-5; TRBD1 matches at 11 bases. Germline assignment: CDR1 KGHSH and CDR2 LQKENI. With 3 bases clipped from V and 1 base from J, the junction kept 11 bases outside the gene matches. This CDR3 has 19 amino acids. The CDR3 reads CASSPLPQDRGRSNQPQHF. In nucleotides, the CDR3 is TGTGCCAGCTCACCCTTACCCCAGGACAGGGGGCGCAGCAATCAGCCCCAGCATTTT.

This clonotype was detected a few times. The rearrangement links TRBV5-6 to TRBJ1-2; TRBD1 aligns across 7 bases. Losses at the gene ends were 1 base for V and 8 bases for J; bases not matched to a gene: 5. The CDR3 consists of 13 residues. Germline lookup yields CDR1 SGHDT and CDR2 YYEEEE. CDR3 protein: CASSLPGGSGYTF. CDR3 nucleotide sequence: TGTGCCAGCAGCTTGCCAGGGGGGTCGGGCTACACCTTC. The whole variable domain, remainder taken from reference TRBV5-6 and TRBJ1-2, is DAGVTQSPTHLIKTRGQQVTLRCSPKSGHDTVSWYQQALGQGPQFIFQYYEEEERQRGNFPDRFSGHQFPNYSSELNVNALLLGDSALYLCASSLPGGSGYTFGSGTRLTVV.

This clonotype was picked up many times. The V call is TRBV5-6, the J call TRBJ1-2, with D uncertain. CDR1 is SGHDT, CDR2 YYEEEE, per germline. The V end lost 0 bases, the J end lost 5 bases, and 17 bases lay between the germline ends. CDR3 size: 16 residues. CDR3 nucleotide sequence: TGTGCCAGCAGCTTGGGTCCGTCAGCCTCGGGGTATGGCTACACCTTC. Translated, it gives CASSLGPSASGYGYTF. The entire variable domain, with the rest obtained from reference TRBV5-6 and TRBJ1-2, is as follows: DAGVTQSPTHLIKTRGQQVTLRCSPKSGHDTVSWYQQALGQGPQFIFQYYEEEERQRGNFPDRFSGHQFPNYSSELNVNALLLGDSALYLCASSLGPSASGYGYTFGSGTRLTVV.

The chain recombines TRBV20-1 with TRBJ2-1; the match to TRBD2 covers 9 bases. Germline V gives CDR1 DFQATT, CDR2 SNEGSKA (reference sequence). The CDR3 totals 17 residues. Losses at the gene ends were 0 bases for V and 8 bases for J; bases not matched to a gene: 14. The CDR3 DNA follows: TGCAGTGCTAGAGATCTCTCCGGACTAGCGTACCCCGATGAGCAGTTCTTC. Its translation: CSARDLSGLAYPDEQFF.

The sample holds many counts of this clonotype. The chain is built from TRBV12-3 or TRBV12-4 and TRBJ2-4; D gene ambiguous. V lost 2 bases to trimming and J lost 0 bases, with 11 bases between them. CDR3 length equals 16 residues. In DNA, the CDR3 is TGTGCCAGCAGTTTACGATCACCTATAGCCAAAAACATTCAGTACTTC. It is translated as CASSLRSPIAKNIQYF.

This clonotype was detected only a few times. A read error may be the cause here, since a much bigger clone is one base away. In DNA, the CDR3 is TGTGCCAGTAGGATGGACCCTGCCTACAATGAGCAGTTCTTC. Its protein product is CASRMDPAYNEQFF. The chain recombines TRBV19 with TRBJ2-1; D gene unclear. This CDR3 comprises 14 residues. Germline CDR1 and CDR2: LNHDA and SQIVND (reference sequence). The V end was cut by 6 bases, the J end by 2 bases, with 11 bases between.

The chain carries TRBV12-5 and TRBJ1-2; D may be TRBD1 (5 bases). Germline CDR1 and CDR2: LGHNT and FRNRAP. This CDR3 has 15 residues. The V end was cut by 1 base, the J end by 3 bases, with 12 bases between. The DNA of the CDR3 is TGTGCTAGTGGTTTGGGCCCCAGGGCCCACTATGGCTACACCTTC. Translated: CASGLGPRAHYGYTF.

Details on this clonotype: A much bigger clone sits one base away, suggesting this may be a read error. This rearrangement joins TRBV20-1 to TRBJ1-2; 7 bases match TRBD1. The CDR3 is 14 residues long. After removal of 6 bases from V and 6 bases from J, the junction contained 13 bases not matched to a gene. Germline V lookup: CDR1 DFQATT, CDR2 SNEGSKA (reference sequence). The CDR3 sequence is CSAGPRGRSNGYTF. The CDR3 nucleotides are TGCAGTGCCGGACCGAGGGGGCGCAGCAATGGCTACACCTTC.

The CDR3 sequence is CASSQDAQGASGNTIYF. The CDR3 DNA reads TGTGCCAGCAGCCAAGACGCGCAGGGGGCCTCTGGAAACACCATATATTTT. The chain joins TRBV3-1 to TRBJ1-3; 8 bases are shared with TRBD1. This CDR3 is built from 17 residues. CDR1 LGHDT and CDR2 YNNKEL come from the germline V gene (reference sequence). With V trimmed by 0 bases and J by 0 bases, 4 bases remained unmatched.

This clonotype was seen ten or more times. The V call is TRBV20-1, the J call TRBJ1-2; the D is unclear. Germline V gene lookup returns CDR1 DFQATT and CDR2 SNEGSKA (reference sequence). V was trimmed by 4 bases and J by 3 bases, leaving 21 bases between them. This CDR3 comprises 16 residues. CDR3 in DNA: TGCAGTGCTAAGGTCGGTGATCTGGGATTCTACTATGGCTACACCTTC. Protein sequence: CSAKVGDLGFYYGYTF.

This chain links TRBV29-1 with TRBJ2-1; the D is unclear. Per germline, CDR1 SQVTM and CDR2 ANQGSEA. Trimming pared 5 bases from V and 4 bases from J, leaving 6 bases between. CDR3 size: 11 residues. The CDR3 coding sequence is TGCAGCGTTTCTCGGTACAATGAGCAGTTCTTC. Translated, it gives CSVSRYNEQFF.

Points on this clonotype: This could be a read error, since a much larger clone is one nucleotide away. The chain is built from TRBV20-1 and TRBJ1-2; TRBD1 agrees at 9 bases. J gave up 13 bases and V 0 bases, and 9 bases lay outside the gene matches. The V gene's germline CDR1 is DFQATT and CDR2 SNEGSKA (reference sequence). The CDR3 loop spans 13 amino acids. The CDR3, as DNA: TGCAGTGCTAGAGATTTACAGGGGGCAAGCTGCACCTTC. It encodes CSARDLQGASCTF.

This clonotype has just a few counts. This may be a read error: a much more frequent sequence differs by one nucleotide. This sequence joins TRBV6-2 or TRBV6-3 and TRBJ2-5, with unresolved D. CDR1 and CDR2 from the germline V gene are MNHEY and SVGEGT. The CDR3 spans 12 residues. The V and J ends lost 0 bases and 4 bases respectively, with 3 bases between them. As DNA, the CDR3 is TGTGCCAGCAGTTACTCCCCAGAGACCCAGTACTTC. This gives the protein CASSYSPETQYF.

This chain joins TRBV20-1 and TRBJ2-6; maybe TRBD2 (5 bases). V lost 6 bases to trimming and J lost 3 bases, with 12 bases between them. This CDR3 has 14 residues. CDR1 is DFQATT, CDR2 SNEGSKA, per germline (reference sequence). The CDR3 nucleotides read TGCAGTGCCCGTTTCGGAGGTGGGGCCAACGTCCTGACTTTC. This sequence encodes CSARFGGGANVLTF.

In its sample, this clonotype was seen many times. CDR3: CASSQDGLAGGFAQYF. In nucleotides, the CDR3 is TGCGCCAGCAGCCAAGACGGGCTAGCGGGGGGGTTTGCGCAGTATTTT. The V gene is TRBV4-3, the J gene TRBJ2-3; 12 nucleotides agree with TRBD2. The CDR3 loop spans 16 amino acids. The ends lost 0 bases at V and 10 bases at J; junction bases unmatched: 8. Looked up from germline, CDR1 is LGHNA and CDR2 is YSLEER.

This sequence joins TRBV10-3 and TRBJ2-7; D might be TRBD2 (5 bases). Germline lookup yields CDR1 ENHRY and CDR2 SYGVKD. V was pared by 0 bases and J by 0 bases, with 9 bases between. The CDR3 has 15 amino acids. The CDR3 nucleotides read TGTGCCATCAGTGAGTCAGTAGCGAGCTCCTACGAGCAGTACTTC. Its protein product is CAISESVASSYEQYF.

This rearrangement joins TRBV12-3 or TRBV12-4 to TRBJ2-4, with D hard to call. Trimming took off 3 bases at V and 4 bases at J, with 10 bases between the two ends. CDR3 length equals 14 residues. In nucleotides, the CDR3 is TGTGCCAGCAGTTTCCCTAGAGTAAAAAACATTCAGTACTTC. As protein: CASSFPRVKNIQYF.

The chain links TRBV6-5 to TRBJ1-4, with D possibly matching TRBD1 (5 bases). V was clipped by 6 bases and J by 5 bases, with 10 bases between them. This CDR3 region has 13 residues. The germline gives CDR1 MNHEY, CDR2 SVGAGI. CDR3 region: CASRGLANEKLFF. CDR3 bases: TGTGCCAGCAGGGGACTGGCAAATGAAAAACTGTTTTTT.

This clonotype was counted at least ten times. The chain recombines TRBV15 with TRBJ2-3; D ambiguous. Germline-derived CDR1 and CDR2 are LNHNV and YYDKDF (reference sequence). V was shortened by 6 bases and J by 3 bases, with 13 bases between the two germline ends. The CDR3 contains 14 residues. DNA for the CDR3: TGTGCCACCAGACCCGGGTACGAGACAGATACGCAGTATTTT. It specifies CATRPGYETDTQYF. The full variable domain, in which reference TRBV15 and TRBJ2-3 provide the parts outside the CDR3, is DAMVIQNPRYQVTQFGKPVTLSCSQTLNHNVMYWYQQKSSQAPKLLFHYYDKDFNNEADTPDNFQSRRPNTSFCFLDIRSPGLGDTAMYLCATRPGYETDTQYFGPGTRLTVL.

This clonotype was detected a few times. A much larger clone is a single base away; this may be a read error. The chain joins TRBV7-7 to TRBJ2-5, with TRBD1 matching over 11 bases. The CDR3 covers 16 residues. The V gene's germline CDR1 is SSHAT and CDR2 FNYEAQ (reference sequence). CDR3 amino acids: CASSLAGQGACETQYF. DNA for the CDR3: TGTGCTAGCAGCTTAGCCGGACAGGGGGCTTGTGAGACCCAGTACTTC.

This clonotype was recorded a few times. The chain combines TRBV7-9 with TRBJ2-3; D is possibly TRBD1 or TRBD2 (6 bases each). Germline V gene lookup returns CDR1 SEHNR and CDR2 FQNEAQ (reference sequence). With 5 bases removed from V and 3 bases from J, the gap between germline ends came to 24 bases. The CDR3 loop spans 18 amino acids. CDR3 DNA sequence: TGTGCCAGCAGCCGCTTAATCCCCCTCGGGGGCGGGACAGATACGCAGTATTTT. This sequence encodes CASSRLIPLGGGTDTQYF. Drawing the rest from reference TRBV7-9 and TRBJ2-3, the complete variable domain is DTGVSQNPRHKITKRGQNVTFRCDPISEHNRLYWYRQTLGQGPEFLTYFQNEAQLEKSRLLSDRFSAERPKGSFSTLEIQRTEQGDSAMYLCASSRLIPLGGGTDTQYFGPGTRLTVL.

This clonotype appeared many times. The chain couples TRBV6-5 to TRBJ2-7; D not resolved. The CDR3 loop spans 16 amino acids. V lost 0 bases to trimming and J lost 2 bases, with 14 bases between them. CDR1 is MNHEY, CDR2 SVGAGI, per germline. This CDR3 reads CASSYSTPGSAYEQYF. The DNA of the CDR3 is TGTGCCAGCAGTTACTCGACCCCTGGGTCGGCCTACGAGCAGTACTTC.

This clonotype came up many times. V and J are TRBV30 and TRBJ2-1; possibly TRBD2 for D (6 bases). Germline-derived CDR1 and CDR2 are GTSNPN and SVGIG (reference sequence). V was cut by 3 bases and J by 2 bases, with 8 bases left in between. The CDR3 runs to 13 residues. CDR3 in amino acids: CAWRLAAYNEQFF. Here the CDR3 DNA reads TGTGCCTGGAGGTTAGCGGCCTACAATGAGCAGTTCTTC.

This clonotype was counted ten times or more. The rearrangement uses TRBV7-9 and TRBJ1-2; 9 nucleotides agree with TRBD1. CDR3 length: 14 amino acids. Per germline, CDR1 SEHNR and CDR2 FQNEAQ (reference sequence). V was clipped by 1 base and J by 5 bases; unmatched bases: 2. CDR3 bases: TGTGCCAGCAGCTTAGATGGACAGGGGTATGGCTACACCTTC. It encodes CASSLDGQGYGYTF. The full variable domain, with the rest looked up from reference TRBV7-9 and TRBJ1-2, is DTGVSQNPRHKITKRGQNVTFRCDPISEHNRLYWYRQTLGQGPEFLTYFQNEAQLEKSRLLSDRFSAERPKGSFSTLEIQRTEQGDSAMYLCASSLDGQGYGYTFGSGTRLTVV.

This clonotype was seen at least ten times. The chain uses TRBV7-9 and TRBJ2-5, with unresolved D. The last part of the DNA fits TRBJ2-7 better; the J call may be wrong. The CDR3 sequence is 11 residues long. CDR1 is SEHNR and CDR2 is FQNEAQ in the germline V gene (reference sequence). CDR3 bases: TGTGCCAGCAGCTTAATCGACGAGCAGTACTTC. It codes for CASSLIDEQYF.

The count of this clonotype is one. Given a much more abundant clone one base away, this may be a read error. V usage is TRBV5-5 and J usage is TRBJ2-3; 8 bases line up with TRBD1. Germline-derived CDR1 and CDR2 are SGHKS and YYEKEE (reference sequence). The CDR3 runs 17 residues. CDR3 nucleotides: TGTGTCAGCAGCTGGGGATGGGTGACAGGGGAGGCAGATACGCAGTATTTT. It codes for CVSSWGWVTGEADTQYF.